Following are 25 T cell receptor beta chains from one sample sequenced in a study of naive CD8 T cells in extremely preterm neonates. Some clones are missing from TCRdb's copy, which holds only in-frame ones; the method was immunoSEQ multiplex PCR. Of over 6,500 clones listed, 95% to 98% are singletons. Sequenced: naive CD8+ T cells from blood. The receptors were gathered from a human donor in good health.

The rearrangement joins TRBV19 to TRBJ2-5; 8 nucleotides align to TRBD1. CDR1 is LNHDA, CDR2 SQIVND, per germline (reference sequence). CDR3 length equals 15 residues. The J segment lost 3 bases and the V segment lost 4 bases, leaving 7 bases of the junction unmatched. The CDR3 here is CASSTDREGEETQYF. CDR3 coding DNA: TGTGCCAGTAGTACGGACAGGGAAGGTGAAGAGACCCAGTACTTC.

J is TRBJ1-1 and V is TRBV7-3; 7 bases fit TRBD1. Germline assignment: CDR1 SGHTA and CDR2 FQGTGA. Unmatched junction bases numbered 8, after V lost 5 bases and J lost 2 bases. The CDR3 length is 15 residues. DNA for the CDR3: TGTGCCAGCAGCGAAGCGAGGGGGCAAAACACTGAAGCTTTCTTT. Its translation is CASSEARGQNTEAFF.

This clone showed up just once. The chain joins TRBV28 to TRBJ2-1, with D perhaps matching TRBD1 (5 bases). With 4 bases removed from V and 7 bases from J, the gap between germline ends came to 11 bases. CDR3 length equals 13 residues. Germline V gene lookup returns CDR1 MDHEN and CDR2 SYDVKM. The CDR3 DNA reads TGTGCCAGCAGTTGGGGCCGGCAGAATGAGCAGTTCTTC. The encoded protein is CASSWGRQNEQFF.

The chain recombines TRBV25-1 with TRBJ1-1; D is possibly TRBD1 (5 bases). V gave up 6 bases and J gave up 6 bases, with 11 bases separating them. Germline V lookup: CDR1 MGHDK, CDR2 SYGVNS. CDR3 length equals 12 residues. CDR3 nucleotides: TGTGCCAGCAGCCAGGGCAGCGCTGAAGCTTTCTTT. The encoded protein is CASSQGSAEAFF.

The chain recombines TRBV20-1 with TRBJ1-4; D uncertain. The CDR3 consists of 11 residues. Germline V gene sequence: CDR1 DFQATT, CDR2 SNEGSKA (reference sequence). V lost 4 bases and J 10 bases, leaving 10 bases between the germline ends. CDR3 protein: CSAIWEGKLFF. The CDR3 DNA reads TGCAGTGCTATTTGGGAGGGAAAACTGTTTTTT.

CDR3 loop: CASSEPSGSTDTQYF. CDR3 bases: TGTGCCAGCAGCGAGCCAAGCGGGAGCACAGATACGCAGTATTTT. This chain connects TRBV9 to TRBJ2-3; tentatively, D is TRBD2 (6 bases). The CDR3 sequence is 15 residues long. CDR1 is SGDLS and CDR2 is YYNGEE in the germline V gene. Trimming took 3 bases from V and 0 from J, leaving 11 bases between them.

This chain's CDR3 is CASSPLGSGNTIYF. Written as DNA, the CDR3 is TGTGCCAGCAGTCCTCTCGGCTCTGGAAACACCATATATTTT. The V call is TRBV27, the J call TRBJ1-3; no clear D gene. The CDR3 has 14 residues. V lost 5 bases and J 0 bases, leaving 8 bases between the germline ends. Germline-derived CDR1 and CDR2 are MNHEY and SMNVEV (reference sequence).

V and J are TRBV28 and TRBJ2-4; D is possibly TRBD1 (6 bases). The length of the CDR3 is 15 residues. V shed 3 bases and J shed 6 bases, with 15 bases lying between them. From germline, CDR1 is MDHEN and CDR2 SYDVKM. The CDR3 coding sequence is TGTGCCAGCAGTTTTGGCAGGGGTGGGGGAAACATTCAGTACTTC. This encodes CASSFGRGGGNIQYF.

The J gene is TRBJ2-2, the V gene TRBV29-1; D possibly corresponds to TRBD1 (6 bases). The CDR3 is 13 amino acids. CDR1 is SQVTM, CDR2 ANQGSEA, per germline. V lost 8 bases and J 5 bases, leaving 15 bases between the germline ends. CDR3 bases: TGCAGCTTTACAGGGACGGTGACCGGGGAGCTGTTTTTT. Translating it yields CSFTGTVTGELFF.

This clone showed up just a few times. The V and J genes are TRBV9 and TRBJ2-7, with D maybe TRBD1 (5 bases). CDR3 size: 14 residues. Germline V gene sequence: CDR1 SGDLS, CDR2 YYNGEE. Trimming left V 3 bases short and J 0 bases short, with 10 bases between. The CDR3 coding sequence is TGTGCCAGCAGCGGGGGCGCCGGCTCCTACGAGCAGTACTTC. Amino acids: CASSGGAGSYEQYF.

This chain links TRBV4-1 with TRBJ1-3, with 7 bases matching TRBD1. Germline V gene sequence: CDR1 MGHRA, CDR2 YSYEKL. Losses at the gene ends were 1 base for V and 5 bases for J; bases not matched to a gene: 5. The CDR3 consists of 15 residues. This chain's CDR3 is CASSQVSGGRNTIYF. The CDR3 bases are TGCGCCAGCAGCCAAGTCTCAGGGGGAAGAAACACCATATATTTT.

The J gene is TRBJ2-3, the V gene TRBV9, with TRBD2 matching over 9 bases. Germline trimming cut 0 bases from V and 2 bases from J; bases unmatched to any gene: 1. The CDR3 has 15 amino acids. The germline V gene encodes CDR1 SGDLS and CDR2 YYNGEE. The CDR3 sequence: CASSVASGTTDTQYF. The CDR3 bases are TGTGCCAGCAGCGTAGCTAGCGGGACCACAGATACGCAGTATTTT.

J is TRBJ2-3 and V is TRBV27; D is unclear. CDR1 and CDR2 (germline): MNHEY, SMNVEV (reference sequence). This CDR3 spans 13 amino acids. V gave up 3 bases and J gave up 1 base, with 5 bases separating them. CDR3 sequence reads: CASSFPGTDTQYF. CDR3 sequence (DNA): TGTGCCAGCAGTTTTCCTGGCACAGATACGCAGTATTTT.

This clone has only one observation. The chain recombines TRBV6-1 with TRBJ2-7, with TRBD2 identical over 7 bases. With 2 bases clipped from V and 6 bases from J, the junction kept 4 bases outside the gene matches. The CDR3 covers 13 residues. Germline assignment: CDR1 MNHNS and CDR2 SASEGT. The CDR3 loop is CASSESGLSEQYF. The CDR3 bases are TGTGCCAGCAGTGAATCGGGACTAAGCGAGCAGTACTTC.

The chain joins TRBV4-1 to TRBJ2-7; possible D gene TRBD2, 6 bases. Germline-derived CDR1 and CDR2 are MGHRA and YSYEKL. The CDR3 has 14 residues. The V gene lost 1 base and the J gene lost 3 bases, with 10 bases spanning the gap. The DNA of the CDR3 is TGCGCCAGCAGCCAAGGGGTTAGCGGCTACGAGCAGTACTTC. This translates into CASSQGVSGYEQYF.

The rearrangement links TRBV4-1 to TRBJ1-1; possible D gene TRBD1, 5 bases. V dropped 8 bases and J dropped 1 base, with 14 bases sitting between them. Germline-derived CDR1 and CDR2 are MGHRA and YSYEKL. The CDR3 runs to 14 residues. The CDR3 DNA reads TGCGCCAGCTCCTTAGACAGCCCGAACACTGAAGCTTTCTTT. This gives the protein CASSLDSPNTEAFF.

V is TRBV13 and J is TRBJ2-1; TRBD1 aligns across 8 bases. With 6 bases clipped from V and 6 bases from J, the junction kept 13 bases outside the gene matches. The CDR3 is made up of 16 amino acids. CDR1 is PRHDT, CDR2 FYEKMQ, per germline (reference sequence). In nucleotides, the CDR3 is TGTGCCAGCAGTGAATCGAGGACAGGGAATGCCAATGAGCAGTTCTTC. This codes for CASSESRTGNANEQFF.

This rearrangement joins TRBV28 to TRBJ2-7; 10 nucleotides align to TRBD2. The ends lost 2 bases at V and 4 bases at J; junction bases unmatched: 2. The length of the CDR3 is 14 residues. Germline V gives CDR1 MDHEN, CDR2 SYDVKM. For the CDR3, the DNA is TGTGCCAGCAGTTTACTAGCGGGAGTTTACGAGCAGTACTTC. Encoded protein: CASSLLAGVYEQYF.

This clone was detected once. The chain has TRBV5-5 and TRBJ2-7; 10 positions match TRBD1. The CDR3 runs to 15 residues. Germline trimming cut 2 bases from V and 4 bases from J; bases unmatched to any gene: 6. Germline lookup yields CDR1 SGHKS and CDR2 YYEKEE (reference sequence). The CDR3 nucleotides read TGTGCCAGCAGCTTCTGGACAGGGGGTCAGTACGAGCAGTACTTC. It translates to CASSFWTGGQYEQYF.

V is TRBV4-1 and J is TRBJ1-4, with a possible D match to TRBD1 (6 bases). The CDR3 spans 17 residues. Germline V gene sequence: CDR1 MGHRA, CDR2 YSYEKL. Trimming removed 6 bases at V and 2 bases at J, with 19 bases between. The CDR3 sequence: CASRTITTGSTNEKLFF. The CDR3 DNA follows: TGCGCCAGCAGGACGATAACAACAGGGTCCACTAATGAAAAACTGTTTTTT.

The J gene is TRBJ1-4, the V gene TRBV4-1, with 9 bases aligning to TRBD1. Germline trimming cut 4 bases from V and 13 bases from J; bases unmatched to any gene: 7. The CDR3 covers 13 residues. Germline lookup yields CDR1 MGHRA and CDR2 YSYEKL. The CDR3 DNA reads TGCGCCAGCAGCCTACCGGGACAGGGTGGACTGTTTTTT. Its protein is CASSLPGQGGLFF.

This chain joins TRBV6-9 and TRBJ1-1; 10 bases are a match to TRBD1. CDR3 length equals 16 residues. Germline V CDR1 and CDR2: MNHGY, SVAAGI. The V segment lost 5 bases and the J segment 4 bases; nucleotides outside the gene matches: 10. CDR3 nucleotides: TGTGCCAGCAGTCGCCGACAGGGGGCTCAGACCACTGAAGCTTTCTTT. Protein sequence: CASSRRQGAQTTEAFF.

Written as DNA, the CDR3 is TGTGCCAGTAGTATGGACAGGGGGCGAGGAGGAGAGACCCAGTACTTC. It yields the protein CASSMDRGRGGETQYF. The J gene is TRBJ2-5, the V gene TRBV19; 11 nucleotides line up with TRBD1. Trimming at V came to 3 bases and at J to 4 bases, leaving 7 bases not matched to a gene. From germline, CDR1 is LNHDA and CDR2 SQIVND (reference sequence). This CDR3 region has 16 residues.

This chain links TRBV9 with TRBJ2-7; 9 positions agree with TRBD2. The CDR3 loop spans 15 amino acids. Trimming cost V 0 bases and J 0 bases; bases outside gene matches: 1. Germline CDR1 SGDLS, CDR2 YYNGEE. The CDR3 loop reads CASSVGTSVSYEQYF. The CDR3 nucleotides read TGTGCCAGCAGCGTAGGGACTAGCGTCTCCTACGAGCAGTACTTC.

CDR3 nucleotides: TGTGCCAGTAGTACTACAGGGGGCGATGCCTACGAGCAGTACTTC. It is translated as CASSTTGGDAYEQYF. The V call is TRBV19, the J call TRBJ2-7, with 9 bases matching TRBD1. V was pared by 4 bases and J by 2 bases, with 6 bases of the junction left unmatched. CDR1 LNHDA and CDR2 SQIVND come from the germline V gene (reference sequence). This CDR3 comprises 15 residues.